Listed below are T cell receptor beta chains from one sample, sequenced in a study of read filtering for tumor transcriptome and immune sequencing. Using its own MiXCR run on the reads, TCRdb lists one record per CDR3 protein. The repertoire holds 75,000 to 90,000 distinct CDR3 sequences, with around an eighth as singletons. Sequenced: a population of CD138-negative cells sorted from bone marrow. The receptors here all came from a donor aged 40 or older with multiple myeloma. Each CDR3 is given with its conserved first and last residue. The order of the fields is V gene, D gene, clone size, J gene, CDR3 DNA, CDR3 protein. The D gene is left open where the match is weak. Clone size is shown for a subset of rows, as once, few, many or a class of expanded clone.

v_gene: TRBV3-1; d_gene: .; abundance: many; j_gene: TRBJ1-5; CDR3nt: TGTGCCAGCAGCCCCACCGGGGATCAGCCCCAGCATTTT; CDR3aa: CASSPTGDQPQHF
v_gene: TRBV29-1; d_gene: .; abundance: many; j_gene: TRBJ2-5; CDR3nt: TGCAGCGTGGGGGCGGGAGCGGAAGAGACCCAGTACTTC; CDR3aa: CSVGAGAEETQYF
v_gene: TRBV18; d_gene: .; abundance: few; j_gene: TRBJ1-5; CDR3nt: TGTGCCAGCTCACCTGGGACCGCTAGCAATCAGCCCCAGCATTTT; CDR3aa: CASSPGTASNQPQHF
v_gene: TRBV3-1; d_gene: .; abundance: many; j_gene: TRBJ2-1; CDR3nt: TGTGCCAGCAGCCAGACTGTAAGCTCCTACAATGAGCAGTTCTTC; CDR3aa: CASSQTVSSYNEQFF
v_gene: TRBV19; d_gene: .; abundance: many; j_gene: TRBJ2-3; CDR3nt: TGTGCCAGTAGTAGGCTAGCGATTGAAACAGATACGCAGTATTTT; CDR3aa: CASSRLAIETDTQYF
v_gene: TRBV5-1; d_gene: TRBD1; abundance: many; j_gene: TRBJ2-7; CDR3nt: TGCGCCAGCAGCTTTTCGGACAGGGACGAGCAGTACTTC; CDR3aa: CASSFSDRDEQYF
v_gene: TRBV11-3; d_gene: TRBD1; abundance: many; j_gene: TRBJ2-5; CDR3nt: TGTGCCAGCAGCACGGGACAGGGAAAGACCCAGTACTTC; CDR3aa: CASSTGQGKTQYF
v_gene: TRBV7-9; d_gene: .; abundance: many; j_gene: TRBJ2-1; CDR3nt: TGTGCCAGCAGCTTAGCGTCGGGGAGCTCCTACAATGAGCAGTTCTTC; CDR3aa: CASSLASGSSYNEQFF
v_gene: TRBV6-1; d_gene: .; abundance: .; j_gene: TRBJ2-1; CDR3nt: TGCGCCGGGTCTTTTTCGGGAGTCTACAATGAGCAGTTCTTC; CDR3aa: CAGSFSGVYNEQFF
v_gene: TRBV28; d_gene: .; abundance: many; j_gene: TRBJ2-2; CDR3nt: TGTGCCAGCAGTTCAGAGGGAGGGAACACCGGGGAGCTGTTTTTT; CDR3aa: CASSSEGGNTGELFF
v_gene: TRBV18; d_gene: TRBD1; abundance: many; j_gene: TRBJ2-5; CDR3nt: TGTGCCAGCTCACCTCCCGTGGACAGGGGACGCGAGACCCAGTACTTC; CDR3aa: CASSPPVDRGRETQYF
v_gene: TRBV14; d_gene: .; abundance: many; j_gene: TRBJ2-7; CDR3nt: TGTGCCAGCAGCCAAGAAAGTAGGGGGAGGGCCACCGAGCAGTACTTC; CDR3aa: CASSQESRGRATEQYF
v_gene: TRBV27; d_gene: TRBD2; abundance: .; j_gene: TRBJ2-2; CDR3nt: TGTGCCAGCAGTGATCTTAGCGGGAGGAACAACGGGTTGACCGGGGAGCTGTTTTTT; CDR3aa: CASSDLSGRNNGLTGELFF
v_gene: TRBV7-3; d_gene: .; abundance: .; j_gene: TRBJ2-3; CDR3nt: TGTGCCAGCAGCGAGGGGCCAAATACGCAGTATTTT; CDR3aa: CASSEGPNTQYF
v_gene: TRBV10-3; d_gene: TRBD1; abundance: many; j_gene: TRBJ1-1; CDR3nt: TGTGCCATCAGTCCAGGGACAGGTGTGAACACTGAAGCTTTCTTT; CDR3aa: CAISPGTGVNTEAFF
v_gene: TRBV12-3/TRBV12-4; d_gene: .; abundance: many; j_gene: TRBJ2-6; CDR3nt: TGTGCCAGCAGTTCTAACTCTGGGGCCAACGTCCTGACTTTC; CDR3aa: CASSSNSGANVLTF
v_gene: TRBV28; d_gene: TRBD2; abundance: many; j_gene: TRBJ2-7; CDR3nt: TGTGCCAGCAGCCTGACTAGCGGGAGAGAGCCCTACGAGCAGTACTTC; CDR3aa: CASSLTSGREPYEQYF
v_gene: TRBV5-1; d_gene: .; abundance: many; j_gene: TRBJ2-7; CDR3nt: TGCGCCAGCACGGACTCTGGATCCTACGAGCAGTACTTC; CDR3aa: CASTDSGSYEQYF
v_gene: TRBV11-2; d_gene: .; abundance: many; j_gene: TRBJ2-1; CDR3nt: TGTGCCAGCAGCATCCGAGACGCAGACAATGAGCAGTTCTTC; CDR3aa: CASSIRDADNEQFF
v_gene: TRBV7-9; d_gene: .; abundance: many; j_gene: TRBJ2-2; CDR3nt: TGTGCCAGCAGCGAACCGACACCCCGGGGCGGGGAGCTGTTTTTT; CDR3aa: CASSEPTPRGGELFF
v_gene: TRBV29-1; d_gene: TRBD1; abundance: many; j_gene: TRBJ1-3; CDR3nt: TGCAGCGCCGGACAGGACTCTGGAAACACCATATATTTT; CDR3aa: CSAGQDSGNTIYF
v_gene: TRBV6-5; d_gene: .; abundance: many; j_gene: TRBJ1-1; CDR3nt: TGTGCCAGCAGTTACTCGACAAACCCCTACACTGAAGCTTTCTTT; CDR3aa: CASSYSTNPYTEAFF
v_gene: TRBV5-4; d_gene: TRBD1; abundance: few; j_gene: TRBJ2-2; CDR3nt: TGTGCCAGCAGCTTGGGCAGGGGGCAGGCCGGGGAGCTGTTTTTT; CDR3aa: CASSLGRGQAGELFF
v_gene: TRBV5-1; d_gene: .; abundance: few; j_gene: TRBJ1-1; CDR3nt: TGCGCCAGCGGCTTGGCCGGGGGCGCCACTGAAGCTTTCTTT; CDR3aa: CASGLAGGATEAFF
v_gene: TRBV30; d_gene: TRBD1; abundance: many; j_gene: TRBJ1-1; CDR3nt: TGTGCCTGGAGTGGACAGGGGGGCGCGAACACTGAAGCTTTCTTT; CDR3aa: CAWSGQGGANTEAFF
v_gene: TRBV7-9; d_gene: .; abundance: many; j_gene: TRBJ2-1; CDR3nt: TGTGCCAGCAGCGGCCGTTCCTCCTACAATGAGCAGTTCTTC; CDR3aa: CASSGRSSYNEQFF
v_gene: TRBV4-1; d_gene: .; abundance: many; j_gene: TRBJ1-1; CDR3nt: TGCGCCAGCAGCCAAGACGACAAGAACACTGAAGCTTTCTTT; CDR3aa: CASSQDDKNTEAFF
v_gene: TRBV4-2; d_gene: .; abundance: .; j_gene: TRBJ1-1; CDR3nt: TGTGCCAGCAGCCGCGACAGGAAGAACACTGAAGCTCTCTTT; CDR3aa: CASSRDRKNTEALF
v_gene: TRBV12-3/TRBV12-4; d_gene: .; abundance: many; j_gene: TRBJ2-7; CDR3nt: TGTGCCAGCAGTTTTTCATTCGGGGGACTCTACGAGCAGTACTTC; CDR3aa: CASSFSFGGLYEQYF
v_gene: TRBV20-1; d_gene: TRBD1; abundance: .; j_gene: TRBJ2-1; CDR3nt: TGCAGTGCTCCCATTTGGGACAGTCCCTACAATGAGCAGTTCTTT; CDR3aa: CSAPIWDSPYNEQFF
v_gene: TRBV7-2; d_gene: .; abundance: many; j_gene: TRBJ2-1; CDR3nt: TGTGCCAGCAGCTTAGTGGCCCTTGCTCACAGCAATGAGCAGTTCTTC; CDR3aa: CASSLVALAHSNEQFF
v_gene: TRBV20-1; d_gene: TRBD2; abundance: many; j_gene: TRBJ2-7; CDR3nt: TGCAGTGCTAGTGCCGTAGGACTAGCGGATCGCGAGCAGTACTTC; CDR3aa: CSASAVGLADREQYF
v_gene: TRBV28; d_gene: TRBD1; abundance: many; j_gene: TRBJ1-4; CDR3nt: TGTGCCAGCAGTTCGCAGGGGGCAGTGGGTGAAAAACGGTTTTTT; CDR3aa: CASSSQGAVGEKRFF
v_gene: TRBV2; d_gene: .; abundance: many; j_gene: TRBJ1-5; CDR3nt: TGTGCCAGCAGTGCCATTGGGGAAAATCAGCCCCAGCATTTT; CDR3aa: CASSAIGENQPQHF
v_gene: TRBV11-3; d_gene: .; abundance: .; j_gene: TRBJ2-1; CDR3nt: TGTGCCAGCAGCTCCCAGGACATCTGCAATGAGCAGTTCTTC; CDR3aa: CASSSQDICNEQFF
v_gene: TRBV20-1; d_gene: TRBD2; abundance: many; j_gene: TRBJ2-1; CDR3nt: TGCAGTGCTAGAGATCCGCAGCGGGATAACTATGAGCAGTTCTTC; CDR3aa: CSARDPQRDNYEQFF
v_gene: TRBV27; d_gene: .; abundance: many; j_gene: TRBJ1-5; CDR3nt: TGTGCCAGCAGTTTGTTCAGGGAAAATCAGCCCCAGCATTTT; CDR3aa: CASSLFRENQPQHF
v_gene: TRBV6-5; d_gene: TRBD1; abundance: many; j_gene: TRBJ1-1; CDR3nt: TGTGCCAGCAGCCAAAGAATTGCAGGGGGAAACACTGAAGCTTTCTTT; CDR3aa: CASSQRIAGGNTEAFF
v_gene: TRBV5-4; d_gene: TRBD2; abundance: many; j_gene: TRBJ2-6; CDR3nt: TGTGCCAGCAGCCCACGCGAGGCAGCGGGAGGTGGGGCCAACGTCCTGACTTTC; CDR3aa: CASSPREAAGGGANVLTF
v_gene: TRBV5-6; d_gene: TRBD1; abundance: many; j_gene: TRBJ1-5; CDR3nt: TGTGCCAGCAGCTTGTCCCCGACAGGGAAAAGCGCCTACAATCAGCCCCAGCATTTT; CDR3aa: CASSLSPTGKSAYNQPQHF
v_gene: TRBV5-1; d_gene: TRBD1; abundance: few; j_gene: TRBJ2-7; CDR3nt: TGCGCCAGCAGCACCCCGGACAGGGGGCACGAGCAGTACTTC; CDR3aa: CASSTPDRGHEQYF
v_gene: TRBV20-1; d_gene: TRBD1; abundance: many; j_gene: TRBJ2-1; CDR3nt: TGCAGTGCTTCCCGGACAGGGGCCGACAATGAGCAGTTCTTC; CDR3aa: CSASRTGADNEQFF
v_gene: TRBV30; d_gene: .; abundance: many; j_gene: TRBJ1-2; CDR3nt: TGTGCCTGGACTCGAGGGAACTATGGCTACACCTTC; CDR3aa: CAWTRGNYGYTF
v_gene: TRBV21-1; d_gene: .; abundance: many; j_gene: TRBJ2-3; CDR3nt: TGTGCCAGCAGCAAAGCAGTTACGTCCACAGATACGCAGTATTTT; CDR3aa: CASSKAVTSTDTQYF
v_gene: TRBV2; d_gene: .; abundance: many; j_gene: TRBJ2-5; CDR3nt: TGTGCCAGCAGCCCCAGAGTGAAGGAGACCCAGTACTTC; CDR3aa: CASSPRVKETQYF
v_gene: TRBV19; d_gene: .; abundance: many; j_gene: TRBJ1-1; CDR3nt: TGTGCCAGTAGTATAGCTGGGGGCGTCACTGAAGCTTTCTTT; CDR3aa: CASSIAGGVTEAFF
v_gene: TRBV6-2/TRBV6-3; d_gene: TRBD2; abundance: .; j_gene: TRBJ2-7; CDR3nt: TGTGCCAGCTCGGCGGTTCTTTGGAGCGGGGAGACCTACGAGCAGTACTTC; CDR3aa: CASSAVLWSGETYEQYF
v_gene: TRBV7-9; d_gene: TRBD1; abundance: .; j_gene: TRBJ2-6; CDR3nt: TGTGCCAGCAGCCAGGGGGCAAGTGGGGCCAACGTCCTGACTTTC; CDR3aa: CASSQGASGANVLTF
v_gene: TRBV28; d_gene: .; abundance: many; j_gene: TRBJ1-1; CDR3nt: TGTGCCAGCCTGAGGGGAACTGAAGCTTTCTTT; CDR3aa: CASLRGTEAFF
v_gene: TRBV5-1; d_gene: .; abundance: many; j_gene: TRBJ1-4; CDR3nt: TGCGCCAGCAGCTTGGGCACGGTCGGGGCGGAAAAACTGTTTTTT; CDR3aa: CASSLGTVGAEKLFF